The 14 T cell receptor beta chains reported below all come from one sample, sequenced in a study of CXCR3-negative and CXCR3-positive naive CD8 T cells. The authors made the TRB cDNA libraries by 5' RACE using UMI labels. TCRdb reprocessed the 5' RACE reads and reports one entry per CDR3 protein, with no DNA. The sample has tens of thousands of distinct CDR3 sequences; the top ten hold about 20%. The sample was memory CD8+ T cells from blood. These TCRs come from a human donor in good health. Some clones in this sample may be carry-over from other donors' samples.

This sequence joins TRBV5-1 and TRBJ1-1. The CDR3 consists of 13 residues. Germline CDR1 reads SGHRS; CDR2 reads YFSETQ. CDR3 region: CASSLAVPAQAFF.

This chain's CDR3 is CSVEDLGAEAFF. The chain couples TRBV29-1 to TRBJ1-1; TCRdb's D call of TRBD1 is untestable without DNA. Germline V lookup: CDR1 SQVTM, CDR2 ANQGSEA. The CDR3 has 12 residues.

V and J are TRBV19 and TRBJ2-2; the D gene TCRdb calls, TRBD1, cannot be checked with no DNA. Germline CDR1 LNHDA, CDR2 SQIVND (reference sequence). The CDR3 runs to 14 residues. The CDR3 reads CASSITGRTGELFF. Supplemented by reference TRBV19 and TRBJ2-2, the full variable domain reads DGGITQSPKYLFRKEGQNVTLSCEQNLNHDAMYWYRQDPGQGLRLIYYSQIVNDFQKGDIAEGYSVSREKKESFPLTVTSAQKNPTAFYLCASSITGRTGELFFGEGSRLTVL.

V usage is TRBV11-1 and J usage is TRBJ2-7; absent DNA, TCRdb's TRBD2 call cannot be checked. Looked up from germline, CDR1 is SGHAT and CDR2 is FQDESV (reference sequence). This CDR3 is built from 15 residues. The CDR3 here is CASSPSAGGTYEQYF.

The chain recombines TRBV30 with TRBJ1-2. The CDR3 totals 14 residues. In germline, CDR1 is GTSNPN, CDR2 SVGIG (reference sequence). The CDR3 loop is CAWSSKDQPYGYTF.

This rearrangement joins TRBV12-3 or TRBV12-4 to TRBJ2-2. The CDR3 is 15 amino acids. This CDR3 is CASSLVTPNTGELFF.

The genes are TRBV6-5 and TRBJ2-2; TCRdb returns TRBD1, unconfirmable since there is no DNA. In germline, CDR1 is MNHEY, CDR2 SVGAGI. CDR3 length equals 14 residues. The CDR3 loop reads CARTRTGSTGELFF.

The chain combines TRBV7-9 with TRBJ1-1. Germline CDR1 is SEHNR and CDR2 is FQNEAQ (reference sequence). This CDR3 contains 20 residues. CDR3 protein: CASSLSTRCRSPFENTEAFF.

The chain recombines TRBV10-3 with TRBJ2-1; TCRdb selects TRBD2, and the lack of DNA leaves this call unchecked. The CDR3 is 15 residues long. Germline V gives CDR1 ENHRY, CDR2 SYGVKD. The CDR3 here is CAISEGTSGVAEQFF.

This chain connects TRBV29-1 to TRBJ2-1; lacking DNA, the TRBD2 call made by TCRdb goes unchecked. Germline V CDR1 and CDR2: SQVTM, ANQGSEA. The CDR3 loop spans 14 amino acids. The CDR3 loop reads CSVEGLAAHNEQFF.

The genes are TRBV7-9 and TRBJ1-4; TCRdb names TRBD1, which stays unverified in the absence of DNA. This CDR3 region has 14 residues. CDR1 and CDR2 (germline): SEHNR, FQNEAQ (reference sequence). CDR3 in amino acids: CASSLVQGGEKLFF. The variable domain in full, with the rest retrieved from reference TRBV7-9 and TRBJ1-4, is DTGVSQNPRHKITKRGQNVTFRCDPISEHNRLYWYRQTLGQGPEFLTYFQNEAQLEKSRLLSDRFSAERPKGSFSTLEIQRTEQGDSAMYLCASSLVQGGEKLFFGSGTQLSVL.

The CDR3 loop reads CASSPLGQGPYEQYF. The chain carries TRBV12-3 or TRBV12-4 and TRBJ2-7; TCRdb picks TRBD1, but there is no DNA to check that call. The CDR3 spans 15 residues.

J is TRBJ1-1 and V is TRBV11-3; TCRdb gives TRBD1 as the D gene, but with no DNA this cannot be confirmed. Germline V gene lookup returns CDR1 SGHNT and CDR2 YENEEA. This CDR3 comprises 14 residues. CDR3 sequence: CDSSITPGTGKAFF.

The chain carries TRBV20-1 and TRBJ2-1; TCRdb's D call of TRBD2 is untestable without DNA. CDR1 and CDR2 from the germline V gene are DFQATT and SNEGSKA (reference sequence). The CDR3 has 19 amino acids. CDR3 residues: CSARGFTEAAGGAYNEQFF.